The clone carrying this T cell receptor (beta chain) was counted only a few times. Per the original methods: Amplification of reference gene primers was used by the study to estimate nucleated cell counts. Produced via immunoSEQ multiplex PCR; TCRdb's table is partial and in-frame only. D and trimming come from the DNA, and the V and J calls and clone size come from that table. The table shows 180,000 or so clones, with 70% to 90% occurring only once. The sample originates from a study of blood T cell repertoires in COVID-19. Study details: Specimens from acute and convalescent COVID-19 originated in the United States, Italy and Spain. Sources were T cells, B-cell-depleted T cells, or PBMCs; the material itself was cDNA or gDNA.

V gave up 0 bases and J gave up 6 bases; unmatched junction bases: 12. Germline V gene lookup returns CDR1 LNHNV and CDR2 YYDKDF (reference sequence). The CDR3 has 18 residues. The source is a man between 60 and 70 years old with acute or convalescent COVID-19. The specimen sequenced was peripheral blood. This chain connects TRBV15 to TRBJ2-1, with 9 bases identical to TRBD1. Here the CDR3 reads CATSRDRAGTGTGNEQFF. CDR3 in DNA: TGTGCCACCAGCAGAGATCGAGCCGGGACAGGGACAGGCAATGAGCAGTTCTTC. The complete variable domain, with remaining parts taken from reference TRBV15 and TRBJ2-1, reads DAMVIQNPRYQVTQFGKPVTLSCSQTLNHNVMYWYQQKSSQAPKLLFHYYDKDFNNEADTPDNFQSRRPNTSFCFLDIRSPGLGDTAMYLCATSRDRAGTGTGNEQFFGPGTRLTVL.